Presented here are 10 T cell receptor beta chains from one specimen sequenced in a study of lymphopenia after photon versus proton radiotherapy. TCRdb keeps only in-frame clones here, not all; method: immunoSEQ multiplex PCR. The sample yields about 62,000 clones, about 90% seen once. The material was peripheral blood, obtained from a patient treated with proton-based radiotherapy. The receptors shown here come from a man older than 75 with esophageal cancer.

CDR3 region: CASSIDMGRAVNTGELFF. Here the CDR3 DNA reads TGTGCCAGTAGTATAGATATGGGCAGGGCGGTTAACACCGGGGAGCTGTTTTTT. The V gene is TRBV19, the J gene TRBJ2-2, with D possibly TRBD1 on 5 matching bases. V was trimmed by 0 bases and J by 2 bases, leaving 16 bases between them. Per germline, CDR1 LNHDA and CDR2 SQIVND (reference sequence). The CDR3 has 18 amino acids. Using reference TRBV19 and TRBJ2-2 for the parts outside the CDR3, the full variable domain is DGGITQSPKYLFRKEGQNVTLSCEQNLNHDAMYWYRQDPGQGLRLIYYSQIVNDFQKGDIAEGYSVSREKKESFPLTVTSAQKNPTAFYLCASSIDMGRAVNTGELFFGEGSRLTVL.

This rearrangement joins TRBV5-1 to TRBJ1-2; 7 nucleotides line up with TRBD1. The germline CDR1 and CDR2 sequences are SGHRS and YFSETQ. Losses at the gene ends were 4 bases for V and 9 bases for J; bases not matched to a gene: 9. This CDR3 contains 13 residues. DNA of the CDR3: TGCGCCAGCAGCCCCGGGACAGCTTTAAGCTACACCTTC. It codes for CASSPGTALSYTF.

The gene calls are TRBV2 and TRBJ1-2, with D maybe TRBD1 (5 bases). Trimming cost V 6 bases and J 0 bases, with 8 bases left between them. In germline, CDR1 is SNHLY, CDR2 FYNNEI. This CDR3 contains 13 residues. CDR3 nucleotide sequence: TGTGCCAGCAGGGGGGGAGCTAACTATGGCTACACCTTC. Protein product: CASRGGANYGYTF.

The J gene is TRBJ1-5, the V gene TRBV7-9; 7 bases fit TRBD1. The CDR3 has 15 residues. V shed 5 bases and J 5 bases; nucleotides not matched to a gene: 9. Germline CDR1 is SEHNR and CDR2 is FQNEAQ (reference sequence). CDR3 nucleotide sequence: TGTGCCAGCAGCCCACTACGTCAGGGGGATCAGCCCCAGCATTTT. Protein product: CASSPLRQGDQPQHF.

V is TRBV14 and J is TRBJ2-1; 8 nucleotides agree with TRBD2. CDR1 is SGHDN and CDR2 is FVKESK in the germline V gene. This CDR3 region has 18 residues. The junction had 14 bases not matched to a gene; V was cut back by 0 bases and J by 7 bases. CDR3 nucleotides: TGTGCCAGCAGCCAAGAGGGAACCTTCGAGGGACTAGGGAATGAGCAGTTCTTC. This gives the protein CASSQEGTFEGLGNEQFF.

This rearrangement joins TRBV29-1 to TRBJ2-2; D may be TRBD1 (6 bases). V lost 4 bases and J 6 bases, leaving 12 bases between the germline ends. Germline V CDR1 and CDR2: SQVTM, ANQGSEA. The CDR3 runs 13 residues. The CDR3 bases are TGCAGCGTTGCCACATCAGGGGCCGGGGAGCTGTTTTTT. Its translation: CSVATSGAGELFF.

V and J are TRBV12-5 and TRBJ2-2, with unresolved D. The CDR3 loop spans 13 amino acids. V lost 6 bases, J lost 3 bases, and 8 bases lay in between. The germline gives CDR1 LGHNT, CDR2 FRNRAP. The CDR3 protein is CASGSDYTGELFF. The CDR3 nucleotides read TGTGCTAGTGGATCTGACTACACCGGGGAGCTGTTTTTT.

The chain combines TRBV11-2 with TRBJ1-2, with TRBD1 as a possible D gene (5 bases). Per germline, CDR1 SGHAT and CDR2 FQNNGV. Trimming took off 5 bases at V and 4 bases at J, with 8 bases between the two ends. This CDR3 contains 12 residues. This CDR3 reads CASSPGGYGYTF. CDR3 DNA: TGTGCCAGCAGCCCCGGGGGCTATGGCTACACCTTC.

The sample holds one count of this clone. The rearrangement uses TRBV10-3 and TRBJ2-1, with D perhaps given as TRBD1 or TRBD2 (6 bases each). The CDR3 contains 14 residues. Germline lookup yields CDR1 ENHRY and CDR2 SYGVKD. Trimming removed 4 bases from V and 8 bases from J, with 15 bases in between. CDR3: CAISVGGRGDEQFF. The DNA of the CDR3 is TGTGCCATCAGTGTTGGGGGGCGCGGGGATGAGCAGTTCTTC.

The chain links TRBV19 to TRBJ2-1, with 10 bases that match TRBD2. Germline trimming cut 4 bases from V and 4 bases from J; bases unmatched to any gene: 1. Germline V lookup: CDR1 LNHDA, CDR2 SQIVND (reference sequence). The CDR3 sequence is 14 residues long. The CDR3 is CASSTSGSYNEQFF. The CDR3, as DNA: TGTGCCAGTAGTACTAGCGGGAGTTACAATGAGCAGTTCTTC.